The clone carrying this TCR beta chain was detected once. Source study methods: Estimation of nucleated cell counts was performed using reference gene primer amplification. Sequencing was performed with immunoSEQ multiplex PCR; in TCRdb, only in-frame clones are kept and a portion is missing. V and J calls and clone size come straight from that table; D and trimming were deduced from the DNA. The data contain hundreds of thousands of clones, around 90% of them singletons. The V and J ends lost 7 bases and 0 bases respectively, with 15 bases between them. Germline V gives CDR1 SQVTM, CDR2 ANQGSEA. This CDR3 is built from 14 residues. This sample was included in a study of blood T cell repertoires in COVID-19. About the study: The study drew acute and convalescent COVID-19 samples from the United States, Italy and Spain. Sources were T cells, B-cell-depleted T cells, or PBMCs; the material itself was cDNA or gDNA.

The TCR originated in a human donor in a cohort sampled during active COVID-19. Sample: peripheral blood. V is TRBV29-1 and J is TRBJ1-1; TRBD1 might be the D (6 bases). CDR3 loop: CSARGGSLNTEAFF. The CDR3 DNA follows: TGCAGCGCTAGGGGGGGCAGCCTGAACACTGAAGCTTTCTTT.